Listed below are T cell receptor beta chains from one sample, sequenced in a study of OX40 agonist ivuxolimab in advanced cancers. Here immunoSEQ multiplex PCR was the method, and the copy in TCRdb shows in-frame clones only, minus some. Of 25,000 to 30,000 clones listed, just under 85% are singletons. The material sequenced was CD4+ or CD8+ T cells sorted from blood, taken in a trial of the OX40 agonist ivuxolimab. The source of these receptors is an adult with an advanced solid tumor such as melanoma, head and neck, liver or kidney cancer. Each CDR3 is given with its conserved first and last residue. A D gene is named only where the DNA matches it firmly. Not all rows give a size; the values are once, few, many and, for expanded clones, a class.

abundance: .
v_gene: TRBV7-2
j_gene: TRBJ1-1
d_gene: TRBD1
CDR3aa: CASSFGQGNTEAFF
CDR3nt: TGTGCCAGCAGCTTCGGACAGGGGAACACTGAAGCTTTCTTT

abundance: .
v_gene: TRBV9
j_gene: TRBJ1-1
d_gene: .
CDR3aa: CASSVVWNTEAFF
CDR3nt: TGTGCCAGCAGCGTAGTCTGGAACACTGAAGCTTTCTTT

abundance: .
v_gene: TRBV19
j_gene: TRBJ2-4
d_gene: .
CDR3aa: CASSLGGPQNIQYF
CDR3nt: TGTGCCAGTAGTCTAGGAGGCCCCCAAAACATTCAGTACTTC

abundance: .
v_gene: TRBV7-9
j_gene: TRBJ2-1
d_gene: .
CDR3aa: CASSLGSPTYNEQFF
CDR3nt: TGTGCCAGCAGCCTCGGATCACCAACCTACAATGAGCAGTTCTTC

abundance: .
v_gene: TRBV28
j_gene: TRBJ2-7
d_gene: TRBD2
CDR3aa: CASTAPGGGYEQYF
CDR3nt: TGTGCCAGCACCGCTCCGGGGGGGGGCTACGAGCAGTACTTC

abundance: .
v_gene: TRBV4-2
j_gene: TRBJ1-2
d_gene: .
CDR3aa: CASSPDKIPNYGYTF
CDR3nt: TGTGCCAGCAGCCCGGACAAGATCCCTAACTATGGCTACACCTTC

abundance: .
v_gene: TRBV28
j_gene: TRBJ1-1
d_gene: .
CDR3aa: CASSDGDTEAFF
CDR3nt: TGTGCCAGCAGCGACGGGGACACTGAAGCTTTCTTT

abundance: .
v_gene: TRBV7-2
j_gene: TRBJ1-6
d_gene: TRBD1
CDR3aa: CASSLGQLLNSPLHF
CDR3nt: TGTGCCAGCAGCTTGGGACAGTTACTTAATTCACCCCTCCACTTT

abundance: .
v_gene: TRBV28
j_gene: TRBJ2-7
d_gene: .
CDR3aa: CASSLNFEQYF
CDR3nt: TGTGCCAGCAGCCTTAACTTTGAGCAGTACTTC

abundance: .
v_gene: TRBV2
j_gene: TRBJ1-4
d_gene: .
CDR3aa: CASRDNNEKLFF
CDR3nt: TGTGCCAGCAGAGATAATAATGAAAAACTGTTTTTT

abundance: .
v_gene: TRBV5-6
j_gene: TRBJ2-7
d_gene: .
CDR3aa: CASSLGLGTEEQYF
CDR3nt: TGTGCCAGCAGCTTGGGGTTGGGGACTGAAGAGCAGTACTTC

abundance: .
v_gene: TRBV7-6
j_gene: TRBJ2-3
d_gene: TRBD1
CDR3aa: CASSSGQGGADTQYF
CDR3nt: TGTGCCAGCAGCTCGGGACAGGGCGGGGCAGATACGCAGTATTTT

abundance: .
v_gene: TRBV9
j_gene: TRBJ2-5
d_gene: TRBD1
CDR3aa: CASSPMRGLQGETQYF
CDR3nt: TGTGCCAGCAGCCCTATGAGGGGGCTTCAGGGAGAGACCCAGTACTTC

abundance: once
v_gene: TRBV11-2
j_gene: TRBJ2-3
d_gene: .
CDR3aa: CASSLPRGAGPADTQYF
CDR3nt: TGTGCCAGCAGCTTGCCCCGGGGGGCGGGCCCAGCAGATACGCAGTATTTT

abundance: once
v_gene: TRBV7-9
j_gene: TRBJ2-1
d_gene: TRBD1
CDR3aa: CASSEGQNNEQFF
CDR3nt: TGTGCCAGCAGCGAGGGACAGAATAATGAGCAGTTCTTC

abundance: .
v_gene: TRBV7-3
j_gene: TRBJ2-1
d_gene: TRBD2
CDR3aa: CASSQRASGRAAEQFF
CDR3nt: TGTGCCAGCAGCCAACGGGCGAGCGGGAGGGCCGCTGAGCAGTTCTTC

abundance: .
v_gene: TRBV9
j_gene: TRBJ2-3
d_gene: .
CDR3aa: CASSVGKLKEDTQYF
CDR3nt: TGTGCCAGCAGCGTAGGAAAGCTCAAGGAGGATACGCAGTATTTT

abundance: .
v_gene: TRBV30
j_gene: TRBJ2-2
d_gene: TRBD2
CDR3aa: CAWSRGDTGELFF
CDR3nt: TGTGCCTGGAGTCGGGGGGACACCGGGGAGCTGTTTTTT

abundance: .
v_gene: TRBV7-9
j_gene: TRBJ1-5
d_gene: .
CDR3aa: CASSLWGQPQHF
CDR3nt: TGTGCCAGCAGCCTCTGGGGTCAGCCCCAGCATTTT

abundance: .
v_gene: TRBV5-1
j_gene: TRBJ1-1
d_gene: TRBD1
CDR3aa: CASSSGQGAAEAFF
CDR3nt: TGCGCCAGCAGCTCCGGACAGGGGGCCGCTGAAGCTTTCTTT

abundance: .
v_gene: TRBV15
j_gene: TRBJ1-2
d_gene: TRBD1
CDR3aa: CATSRAGQGASGYTF
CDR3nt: TGTGCCACCAGCAGAGCCGGACAGGGGGCGAGTGGCTACACCTTC

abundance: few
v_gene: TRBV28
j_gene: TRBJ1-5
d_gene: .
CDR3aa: CASSSTGTQPQHF
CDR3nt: TGTGCCAGCAGTTCGACCGGGACCCAGCCCCAGCATTTT

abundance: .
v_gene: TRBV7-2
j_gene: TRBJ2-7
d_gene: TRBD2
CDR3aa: CASSLVGTSAYEQYF
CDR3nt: TGTGCCAGCAGCTTAGTCGGGACTAGTGCCTACGAGCAGTACTTC

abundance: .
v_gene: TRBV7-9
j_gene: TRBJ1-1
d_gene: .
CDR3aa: CASSPLRDTEAFF
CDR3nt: TGTGCCAGCAGCCCGCTTAGGGACACTGAAGCTTTCTTT

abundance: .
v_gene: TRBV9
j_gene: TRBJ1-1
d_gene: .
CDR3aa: CASSPKIMNTEAFF
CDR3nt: TGTGCCAGCAGCCCCAAAATCATGAACACTGAAGCTTTCTTT

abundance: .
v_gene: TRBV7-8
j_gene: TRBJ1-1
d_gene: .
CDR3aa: CASSLGGMNTEAFF
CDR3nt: TGTGCCAGCAGCTTAGGGGGCATGAACACTGAAGCTTTCTTT

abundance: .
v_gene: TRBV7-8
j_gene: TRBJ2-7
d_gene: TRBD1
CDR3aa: CASSPPDRGVSGEQYF
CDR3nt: TGTGCCAGCAGCCCTCCCGACAGGGGGGTATCAGGCGAGCAGTACTTC

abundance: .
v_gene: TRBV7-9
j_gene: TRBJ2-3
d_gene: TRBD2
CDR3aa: CASSALTSGSGTDTQYF
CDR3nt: TGTGCCAGCAGCGCCCTGACTAGCGGGAGTGGCACAGATACGCAGTATTTT

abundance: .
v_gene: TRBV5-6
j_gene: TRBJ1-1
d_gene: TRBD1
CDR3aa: CASSLPGQDNTEAFF
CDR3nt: TGTGCCAGCAGCCTCCCGGGACAGGACAACACTGAAGCTTTCTTT

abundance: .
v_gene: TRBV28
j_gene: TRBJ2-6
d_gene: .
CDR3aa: CASSFPDTGANVLTF
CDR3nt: TGTGCCAGCAGTTTCCCGGACACTGGGGCCAACGTCCTGACTTTC

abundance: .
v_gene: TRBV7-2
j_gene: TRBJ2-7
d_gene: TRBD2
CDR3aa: CASSLGGVGEQYF
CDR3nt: TGTGCCAGCAGCTTGGGAGGGGTTGGGGAGCAGTACTTC

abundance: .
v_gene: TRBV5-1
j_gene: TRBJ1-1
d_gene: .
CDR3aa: CASSLDSEAFF
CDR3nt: TGCGCCAGCAGCTTGGACAGTGAAGCTTTCTTT

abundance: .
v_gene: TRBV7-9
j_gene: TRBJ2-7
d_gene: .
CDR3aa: CASSPWGYEQYF
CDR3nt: TGTGCCAGCAGCCCATGGGGCTACGAGCAGTACTTC

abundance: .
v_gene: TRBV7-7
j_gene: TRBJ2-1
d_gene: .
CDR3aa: CASSLGFGEQFF
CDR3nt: TGTGCCAGCAGCCTGGGGTTTGGTGAGCAGTTCTTC

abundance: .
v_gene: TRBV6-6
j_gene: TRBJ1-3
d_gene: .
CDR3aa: CASSYADRPSGNTIYF
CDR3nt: TGTGCCAGCAGTTACGCCGACAGGCCCTCTGGAAACACCATATATTTT

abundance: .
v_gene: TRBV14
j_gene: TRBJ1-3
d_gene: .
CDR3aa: CASSQSGTGNTIYF
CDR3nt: TGTGCCAGCAGCCAATCTGGGACTGGAAACACCATATATTTT

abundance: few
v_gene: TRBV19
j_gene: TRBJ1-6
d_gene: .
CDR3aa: CASSIGGDHSPLHF
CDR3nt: TGTGCCAGTAGTATAGGTGGGGACCACTCACCCCTCCACTTT